These T cell receptor beta chains were read from a single sample in a study of T-cell reconstitution after alpha-beta-depleted transplantation in children. One entry per CDR3 protein, called by TCRdb with MiXCR from the PCR reads. The sample includes fewer than 120,000 distinct CDR3 sequences, approximately 10% of them seen just once. The specimen comprised PBMCs from the stem cell graft donor, sampled from the stem cell graft. The receptor source for this set is a human donor who donated a stem cell graft to a child with acute lymphoblastic leukemia. Both conserved end residues are part of each CDR3. A D gene is named only where the DNA matches it firmly. Where a row states a size, it is once, few, many or the class of an expanded clone; other rows omit it.

clone_size	d_call	j_call	v_call	cdr3_nt	cdr3_aa
many	TRBD1	TRBJ1-2	TRBV9	TGTGCCAGTGAAGACAGGGCCTATGGCTACACCTTC	CASEDRAYGYTF
many	TRBD2	TRBJ2-3	TRBV7-9	TGTGCCAGCAGCTCTAGCGGGACCACAGATACGCAGTATTTT	CASSSSGTTDTQYF
many	TRBD1	TRBJ1-1	TRBV5-1	TGCGCCAGCAGGCCTCAGGGGGCTTTAAACACTGAAGCTTTCTTT	CASRPQGALNTEAFF
many	TRBD1	TRBJ2-7	TRBV5-1	TGCGCCAGCAGCTTGGGCCACCGGGACAGGGTCTACGAGCAGTACTTC	CASSLGHRDRVYEQYF
many	NA	TRBJ1-2	TRBV29-1	TGCAGCGCTTACATGGCGAACTATGGCTACACCTTC	CSAYMANYGYTF
many	NA	TRBJ1-3	TRBV20-1	TGCAGTGCTCTCTTTGGGACTGGAAACACCATATATTTT	CSALFGTGNTIYF
many	TRBD1	TRBJ2-1	TRBV12-3/TRBV12-4	TGTGCCAGCAGTTTCTCTTTGGGACAGGGGGCACATGAGCAGTTCTTC	CASSFSLGQGAHEQFF
many	NA	TRBJ2-7	TRBV9	TGTGCCAGCAGCGTAAAAGGGGGCGAGCAGTACTTC	CASSVKGGEQYF
many	TRBD2	TRBJ2-7	TRBV27	TGTGCCAGCAGTTTAGACGGGACTAGCGGGGGTTACGAGCAGTACTTC	CASSLDGTSGGYEQYF
many	NA	TRBJ1-1	TRBV4-3	TGCGCCAGCAGCCAAGTTCGGGGGCTGGGAGCTTTCTTT	CASSQVRGLGAFF
many	NA	TRBJ1-5	TRBV3-1	TGTGCCAGCAGCCAATTGGATCAGCCCCAGCATTTT	CASSQLDQPQHF
many	NA	TRBJ2-4	TRBV15	TGTGCCACCAGCAGAGAAGGGGGGACAGCCAAAAACATTCAGTACTTC	CATSREGGTAKNIQYF
many	NA	TRBJ1-5	TRBV12-3/TRBV12-4	TGTGCCAGCAGCTACGGACAACGCAATCAGCCCCAGCATTTT	CASSYGQRNQPQHF
many	NA	TRBJ2-1	TRBV6-2/TRBV6-3	TGTGCCAGCAGTTACCCTGGTCACGGGCAGCTCTACTATAAGCAGTTCTTC	CASSYPGHGQLYYKQFF
many	NA	TRBJ1-4	TRBV27	TGTGCCAGCAGGAGGGGACTTACCAATGAAAAACTGTTTTTT	CASRRGLTNEKLFF
NA	TRBD1	TRBJ2-1	TRBV23-1	TGCGCCAGTACTTTAGCCCGGGACAGGGGACCCTACAATGAGCAGTTCTTC	CASTLARDRGPYNEQFF
many	NA	TRBJ2-2	TRBV20-1	TGCAGTGCTGCGGGGTTAATGAACTCCGGGGAGCTGTTTTTT	CSAAGLMNSGELFF
many	NA	TRBJ1-1	TRBV18	TGTGCCAGCTCACGGGGGGGCATTAACACTGAAGCTTTCTTT	CASSRGGINTEAFF
many	NA	TRBJ2-5	TRBV12-3/TRBV12-4	TGTGCCAGCAGCCCATACCGGGATTCCCAAGAGACCCAGTACTTC	CASSPYRDSQETQYF
many	NA	TRBJ2-7	TRBV20-1	TGCAGTGCTAGTCGGGGGTACTCCTACGAGCAGTACTTC	CSASRGYSYEQYF
many	NA	TRBJ1-6	TRBV20-1	TGCAGTGCTAGAGTCGGGGGCTATAATTCACCCCTCCACTTT	CSARVGGYNSPLHF
many	NA	TRBJ2-3	TRBV20-1	TGCAGTGCTAGAGTAGGGGGGGGGCCCTCTAGCACAGATACGCAGTATTTT	CSARVGGGPSSTDTQYF
many	NA	TRBJ2-7	TRBV5-1	TGCGCCAGCAGCCCGTCCAAGGGACTCGAGCAGTACTTC	CASSPSKGLEQYF
many	TRBD1	TRBJ2-7	TRBV29-1	TGCAGCGTTCCGGGACAGGGAACCTACGAGCAGTACTTC	CSVPGQGTYEQYF
many	NA	TRBJ2-3	TRBV18	TGTGCCAGCTCACCACCGGGTCCCACAGATACGCAGTATTTT	CASSPPGPTDTQYF
NA	TRBD2	TRBJ2-7	TRBV20-1	TGCAGTGCCCCCCCAGAAAGCGGGAGGAGATACGAGCAGTACTTC	CSAPPESGRRYEQYF
many	TRBD2	TRBJ2-5	TRBV2	TGTGCCAGCAGTTCGGGACTAGCGGGCGTAAGGGTCCAAGAGACCCAGTACTTC	CASSSGLAGVRVQETQYF
many	NA	TRBJ2-5	TRBV28	TGTGCCAGCAGCCCCTCCCCCTTTGGGACCCAGTACTTC	CASSPSPFGTQYF
many	TRBD1	TRBJ2-7	TRBV29-1	TGCAGCGTTGATGTGGGACAGAGCTACGAGCAGTACTTC	CSVDVGQSYEQYF
many	NA	TRBJ2-1	TRBV6-1	TGTGCCAGCAGCTCCATCTGGGCAGGGGGGAATGAGCAGTTCTTC	CASSSIWAGGNEQFF
many	NA	TRBJ2-5	TRBV12-3/TRBV12-4	TGTGCCAGCAGTTTCCTTGGGACCCAGTACTTC	CASSFLGTQYF
NA	NA	TRBJ1-5	TRBV19	TGTGCCAGTAGCCCGACAGGCGGGCCCAGTCAGCCCCAGCATTTT	CASSPTGGPSQPQHF
many	TRBD1	TRBJ2-5	TRBV25-1	TGTGCCAGCAGTTCTACAGGGGTCCAAGAGACCCAGTACTTC	CASSSTGVQETQYF
many	TRBD1	TRBJ1-5	TRBV27	TGTGCCAGCAGAACTACAGGGGCGAGGAGTCAGCCCCAGCATTTT	CASRTTGARSQPQHF
many	NA	TRBJ2-1	TRBV20-1	TGCAGTGCCAGGGACTTTGTCGGGCACAATGAGCAGTTCTTC	CSARDFVGHNEQFF
many	TRBD2	TRBJ2-1	TRBV10-2	TGCGCCAGCAGTGAAGGCCCGGGACTAGCCGGATACAATGAGCAGTTCTTC	CASSEGPGLAGYNEQFF
many	NA	TRBJ2-1	TRBV2	TGTGCCAGCAGTGGTCAGGGGAACTACAATGAGCAGTTCTTC	CASSGQGNYNEQFF
few	NA	TRBJ1-1	TRBV18	TGTGCCAGCTCACCACAAGTGGGGTCCCCTGAAGCTTTCTTT	CASSPQVGSPEAFF
NA	NA	TRBJ1-5	TRBV6-2/TRBV6-3	TGTGCCAGCATGGACGCCTCGTGGGATCAGCCCCAGCATTTT	CASMDASWDQPQHF
many	NA	TRBJ1-5	TRBV30	TGTGCCTGGGGGGAGGGTCAGCCCCAGCATTTT	CAWGEGQPQHF
many	TRBD2	TRBJ2-1	TRBV12-3/TRBV12-4	TGTGCCAGCGCAGGGGCTAGCGGGGGCCAGTCCTACAATGAGCAGTTCTTC	CASAGASGGQSYNEQFF
many	TRBD1	TRBJ1-2	TRBV20-1	TGCAGTGCGCGGACAGGTCTATATGGCTACACCTTC	CSARTGLYGYTF
many	NA	TRBJ2-1	TRBV5-6	TGTGCCAGCAGCCCTGGGGCCCGCATAGCCCATGAGCAGTTCTTC	CASSPGARIAHEQFF
many	TRBD2	TRBJ2-4	TRBV20-1	TGCAGTGCTAGAGATCAGCTAGCGGGGGGTAACATTCAGTACTTC	CSARDQLAGGNIQYF